The present TCR beta chain was sequenced within a study of long-term antiretroviral therapy in people with HIV. Runs used v3.0 of the immunoSEQ assay and were done at survey level. TCRdb keeps only in-frame clones here, not all; method: immunoSEQ multiplex PCR. There are approximately 16,000 clones in the sample; 70% to 80% occur only once, and about a fifth lies in the top ten. CDR1 and CDR2 from the germline V gene are MNHNS and SASEGT. This CDR3 has 13 amino acids. V dropped 8 bases and J dropped 8; count of bases not matched to a gene: 7. The material sequenced was unsorted PBMCs, taken 2.1 years after starting antiretroviral therapy. The chain is built from TRBV6-1 and TRBJ1-5; 9 nucleotides line up with TRBD1. The sequence derives from a middle-aged man with HIV. The CDR3 DNA is TGTGCCAGCGAGGACAGGGGAATTAAGCCCCAGCATTTT. Translation: CASEDRGIKPQHF.